A selection of T cell receptor beta chains follows, all from one sample in a study of yellow fever vaccine responses in identical twins. TCRdb reanalysed the RT-PCR reads using MiXCR and keeps one entry per CDR3 protein. The table records around 2,700 distinct CDR3 sequences, around 85% of them present only once. The sequences come from T cells from blood (PBMCs), unsorted or a sorted subset (not recorded which), collected before or after yellow fever vaccination (not recorded which). These receptors came from a woman aged 18-30 years who received the yellow fever vaccine. The CDR3 runs from the conserved cysteine through the conserved F or W. The order of the fields is clone size, V gene, J gene, D gene, CDR3 protein, CDR3 DNA. D genes are given only for firm matches. Some rows mark clone size as missing; the rest say once, few, many or name a class of expanded clone.

few	TRBV10-3	TRBJ2-7	TRBD1	CAISDWAPGQGINEQYF	TGTGCCATCAGTGATTGGGCACCGGGACAGGGGATAAACGAGCAGTACTTC
once	TRBV13	TRBJ2-1	TRBD2	CASSVQTSGGPQFF	TGTGCCAGCAGCGTTCAGACTAGCGGGGGCCCGCAGTTCTTC
.	TRBV2	TRBJ2-1	TRBD2	CASSERLAGGDEQFF	TGTGCCAGCAGTGAAAGACTAGCGGGAGGCGATGAGCAGTTCTTC
.	TRBV20-1	TRBJ1-6	TRBD1	CSATHRGSSYNSPLHF	TGCAGTGCAACCCACAGGGGGAGCTCCTATAATTCACCCCTCCACTTT
.	TRBV5-6	TRBJ1-1	.	CASSLSGMNTEAFF	TGTGCCAGCAGCTTGTCAGGGATGAACACTGAAGCTTTCTTT
.	TRBV27	TRBJ1-4	TRBD1	CASSPQTGFGANEKLFF	TGTGCCAGCAGTCCCCAGACAGGGTTCGGGGCTAATGAAAAACTGTTTTTT
.	TRBV24-1	TRBJ2-7	TRBD1	CATRDRDRVYEQYF	TGTGCCACCAGAGACCGGGACAGGGTCTACGAGCAGTACTTC
.	TRBV18	TRBJ2-6	.	CASSLSSGANVLTF	TGTGCCAGCTCACTTTCCTCTGGGGCCAACGTCCTGACTTTC
few	TRBV15	TRBJ2-1	TRBD1	CATSITGQGDEQFF	TGTGCCACCAGCATCACAGGACAGGGCGATGAGCAGTTCTTC
few	TRBV18	TRBJ1-2	.	CASSLEQGRGYTF	TGTGCCAGCTCACTGGAACAGGGCCGTGGCTACACCTTC
.	TRBV10-1	TRBJ2-3	.	CASSRTPNGDTQYF	TGCGCCAGCAGTAGGACTCCCAATGGGGATACGCAGTATTTT
once	TRBV10-3	TRBJ2-1	TRBD2	CAISESVTSGRIGEQFF	TGTGCCATCAGTGAGTCCGTGACTAGCGGGAGAATTGGTGAGCAGTTCTTC
.	TRBV7-9	TRBJ1-2	.	CASSLEGPVYTF	TGTGCCAGCAGCTTAGAGGGCCCCGTTTACACCTTC
.	TRBV4-3	TRBJ2-5	.	CASSQGVLETQYF	TGCGCCAGCAGCCAAGGAGTTTTGGAGACCCAGTACTTC
.	TRBV28	TRBJ2-5	TRBD2	CASNLAGGGFGETQYF	TGTGCCAGCAATTTAGCGGGAGGGGGATTCGGAGAGACCCAGTACTTC
.	TRBV11-2	TRBJ1-4	.	CASSYSGPEKLFF	TGTGCCAGCAGCTATTCGGGGCCCGAAAAACTGTTTTTT
.	TRBV29-1	TRBJ2-1	.	CSVILPSYNEQFF	TGCAGCGTAATCTTGCCCTCCTACAATGAGCAGTTCTTC
.	TRBV29-1	TRBJ1-1	.	CSARDGRGAFF	TGCAGCGCCAGGGACGGTCGGGGAGCTTTCTTT
.	TRBV2	TRBJ2-7	TRBD2	CASSEVTGTSGRTLYEQYF	TGTGCCAGCAGTGAAGTTACCGGGACTAGCGGGAGGACGCTTTACGAGCAGTACTTC
few	TRBV10-1	TRBJ1-1	.	CASSELGQTEAFF	TGCGCCAGCAGTGAGTTAGGGCAAACTGAAGCTTTCTTT
.	TRBV7-8	TRBJ2-1	TRBD2	CASSLGGTSHNEQFF	TGTGCCAGCAGCTTAGGGGGGACTAGCCACAATGAGCAGTTCTTC
once	TRBV19	TRBJ2-5	TRBD1	CASSSRQGPQGTQYF	TGTGCCAGTAGTTCCCGACAGGGGCCACAAGGGACCCAGTACTTC
.	TRBV19	TRBJ2-7	.	CASSIGGGYEQYF	TGTGCCAGTAGTATCGGGGGAGGCTACGAGCAGTACTTC
.	TRBV11-1	TRBJ2-7	.	CASSPPRAPSYEQYF	TGTGCCAGCAGCCCCCCGCGGGCTCCCTCCTACGAGCAGTACTTC
.	TRBV4-1	TRBJ1-3	.	CASSSPSRGNTIYF	TGCGCCAGCAGCTCCCCCAGTCGAGGAAACACCATATATTTT
.	TRBV4-1	TRBJ2-4	TRBD2	CASSQERGAAKNIQYF	TGCGCCAGCAGCCAAGAGCGGGGGGCAGCCAAAAACATTCAGTACTTC
.	TRBV11-1	TRBJ1-1	TRBD1	CASSFPGGDKRAFF	TGTGCCAGCAGCTTTCCAGGGGGTGATAAGCGAGCTTTCTTT
few	TRBV2	TRBJ2-1	TRBD2	CASSATPTSGRRNEQFF	TGTGCCAGCAGCGCTACACCTACTAGCGGGAGGAGGAATGAGCAGTTCTTC